This is a list of T cell receptor beta chains from one sample in a study of early T cells in non-severe SARS-CoV-2 infection. TCRdb re-called the 5' RACE reads through MiXCR, storing one row per CDR3 protein. Among roughly 57,000 distinct CDR3 sequences listed, approximately 13% were seen once. Sequenced material: whole blood, taken at baseline. The source is an adult who was a healthcare worker with PCR-confirmed SARS-CoV-2 infection or an uninfected control (not recorded which). CDR3s include the opening cysteine and the closing phenylalanine or tryptophan. Fields, in order: D gene, clone size, V gene, J gene, CDR3 protein, CDR3 DNA. The D gene is left open where the match is weak. A row's size may be missing; if present it is once, few, many or a size class.

.,.,TRBV24-1,TRBJ2-2,CATSGRANTGELFF,TGTGCCACCAGTGGCAGGGCGAACACCGGGGAGCTGTTTTTT
TRBD2,.,TRBV9,TRBJ2-1,CASSALAGGYNEQFF,TGTGCCAGCAGCGCGCTAGCGGGGGGATACAATGAGCAGTTCTTC
TRBD2,.,TRBV20-1,TRBJ2-1,CSVLDGTSRNNEQFF,TGCAGTGTTCTTGACGGGACTAGCAGAAATAATGAGCAGTTCTTC
TRBD1,many,TRBV6-2/TRBV6-3,TRBJ1-5,CASSRPGQGRSNQPQHF,TGTGCCAGCAGTCGCCCGGGACAGGGACGGAGCAATCAGCCCCAGCATTTT
.,many,TRBV30,TRBJ1-1,CAWSVQVNTEAFF,TGTGCCTGGAGTGTACAAGTGAACACTGAAGCTTTCTTT
.,.,TRBV10-2,TRBJ1-1,CASSEGVWGNTEAFF,TGCGCCAGCAGTGAAGGGGTTTGGGGGAACACTGAAGCTTTCTTT
.,.,TRBV20-1,TRBJ2-1,CSARRGISYNEQFF,TGCAGTGCTAGACGGGGGATCTCCTACAATGAGCAGTTCTTC
TRBD2,few,TRBV7-2,TRBJ2-3,CASSLRTSGRGTDTQYF,TGTGCCAGCAGCTTAAGGACTAGCGGGAGGGGGACAGATACGCAGTATTTT
TRBD1,.,TRBV30,TRBJ1-1,CAWSVIGQGGTEAFF,TGTGCCTGGAGTGTAATCGGACAGGGTGGAACTGAAGCTTTCTTT
.,.,TRBV28,TRBJ1-6,CASSHKGEYSPLHF,TGTGCCAGCAGCCATAAGGGGGAATATTCACCCCTCCACTTT
TRBD1,many,TRBV3-1,TRBJ1-5,CASSRGTGSSNQPQHF,TGTGCCAGCAGTCGCGGGACAGGGTCATCCAATCAGCCCCAGCATTTT
TRBD1,few,TRBV19,TRBJ1-2,CASSPGQVYGYTF,TGTGCCAGTAGCCCGGGACAGGTCTATGGCTACACCTTC
TRBD2,.,TRBV25-1,TRBJ2-5,CASRPTSGRPLQETQYF,TGTGCCAGCAGGCCGACTAGCGGGAGGCCCTTACAAGAGACCCAGTACTTC
.,few,TRBV12-3/TRBV12-4,TRBJ2-2,CASRIAQGNTGELFF,TGTGCCAGCAGAATAGCACAGGGGAACACCGGGGAGCTGTTTTTT
TRBD2,many,TRBV24-1,TRBJ2-1,CATSDLGLAGYNEQFF,TGTGCCACCAGTGACCTGGGACTAGCGGGATACAATGAGCAGTTCTTC
TRBD1,.,TRBV7-3,TRBJ2-5,CASSPGTGGPSQETQYF,TGTGCCAGCAGCCCTGGGACAGGGGGCCCTTCCCAAGAGACCCAGTACTTC
TRBD1,.,TRBV6-2/TRBV6-3,TRBJ1-1,CASSLRQGRLVGTEAFF,TGTGCCAGCAGTTTGCGACAGGGGAGATTAGTAGGCACTGAAGCTTTCTTT
.,few,TRBV28,TRBJ1-3,CASNRDKGNTIYF,TGTGCCAGCAACCGGGACAAGGGAAACACCATATATTTT
.,few,TRBV12-3/TRBV12-4,TRBJ2-7,CASTPGAGHEQYF,TGTGCCAGCACCCCCGGTGCGGGACACGAGCAGTACTTC
.,many,TRBV29-1,TRBJ2-7,CSVEGDHSYEQYF,TGCAGCGTTGAAGGGGATCACTCCTACGAGCAGTACTTC
TRBD2,.,TRBV20-1,TRBJ2-1,CSARMGLAPNEQFF,TGCAGTGCTAGAATGGGACTAGCGCCCAATGAGCAGTTCTTC
.,.,TRBV13,TRBJ2-7,CASSLAGRENYEQYF,TGTGCCAGCAGCTTAGCGGGCAGGGAGAACTACGAGCAGTACTTC
TRBD1,few,TRBV20-1,TRBJ2-7,CSAFHGQVWASSYEQYF,TGCAGTGCGTTCCACGGACAGGTGTGGGCAAGCTCCTACGAGCAGTACTTC
.,few,TRBV10-1,TRBJ2-7,CASSERGRVHEQYF,TGCGCCAGCAGTGAGCGGGGCAGGGTCCACGAGCAGTACTTC
.,few,TRBV20-1,TRBJ2-3,CSARQIIAENTDTQYF,TGCAGTGCCCGTCAAATCATAGCGGAAAACACAGATACGCAGTATTTT
TRBD2,few,TRBV11-2,TRBJ2-1,CASSLQSSGGLAFF,TGTGCCAGCAGCTTACAGTCCTCGGGGGGTCTTGCGTTCTTC
.,.,TRBV20-1,TRBJ2-1,CSARVLNEQFF,TGCAGTGCTAGAGTTCTGAATGAGCAGTTCTTC
TRBD1,.,TRBV3-1,TRBJ1-6,CASSRDRENSPLHF,TGTGCCAGCAGCCGAGACAGGGAAAATTCACCCCTCCACTTT
TRBD1,.,TRBV20-1,TRBJ2-7,CSARAPMGQEGIWGEQYF,TGCAGTGCTAGAGCCCCAATGGGACAGGAGGGAATCTGGGGGGAGCAGTACTTC
.,many,TRBV6-2/TRBV6-3,TRBJ2-7,CASRDTAYERYF,TGTGCCAGTCGGGACACAGCCTACGAGCGGTACTTC